Reported below is one T cell receptor (beta chain). The target antigen is unknown. Healthy HIV-negative adults without recent acute infections or vaccinations served as donors. Donors were Caucasian adults residing in Nashville, Tennessee, USA. This sample was taken from a study of shared clonotypes between healthy human individuals. As for the study in general: The study drew on a couple of women and a few men aged 18 to 49 as donors.

Study-level findings and limits: Represented genetic and exposure-history diversity was restricted by having few donors.

The table came from immunoSEQ multiplex PCR; TCRdb's copy has only in-frame clones and leaves some out. The sample lists about 690,000 clones, 90% occurring once. Deletions cut 1 base from V and 3 bases from J, with 3 bases between. The CDR3 has 12 residues. Germline CDR1 and CDR2: SEHNR and FQNEAQ (reference sequence). Sequenced sample: memory CD8+ T cells from PBMCs. As for subset: CD45RO+ cells pooled with CCR7-negative TemRA cells. This rearrangement joins TRBV7-9 to TRBJ1-2; D is unclear. The sequence came from a young man in good health. Some clones in this sample may be carry-over from other donors' samples. The CDR3 here is CASSLGDYGYTF. As DNA, the CDR3 is TGTGCCAGCAGCTTAGGGGACTATGGCTACACCTTC.